The 4 T cell receptor beta chains in this list originate from one sample, sequenced in a study of blood T cell repertoires in COVID-19. Only in-frame clones appear in the TCRdb table, and some are missing; sequencing was by immunoSEQ multiplex PCR. Seen here are roughly 120,000 clones, 80% to 90% observed once, and the top ten hold 0.7% to 0.9%. Sequencing input: peripheral blood. Receptors were obtained from a woman in her forties or fifties with active or convalescent COVID-19.

The chain combines TRBV20-1 with TRBJ2-5; perhaps TRBD1 as D (5 bases). The CDR3 spans 15 residues. V lost 3 bases to trimming and J lost 2 bases, with 16 bases between them. The germline CDR1 and CDR2 sequences are DFQATT and SNEGSKA (reference sequence). The CDR3 protein is CSASLRGKPQETQYF. The CDR3 DNA follows: TGCAGTGCTAGTTTAAGGGGTAAACCTCAAGAGACCCAGTACTTC.

The chain links TRBV2 to TRBJ1-5, with 8 bases fitting TRBD1. CDR3 length: 14 amino acids. CDR1 and CDR2 (germline): SNHLY, FYNNEI. The J segment lost 7 bases and the V segment lost 6 bases, leaving 8 bases of the junction unmatched. In DNA, the CDR3 is TGTGCCAGCAGACCTGGACAGGGCGGGCAGCCCCAGCATTTT. Encoded protein: CASRPGQGGQPQHF.

V is TRBV28 and J is TRBJ1-2, with D hard to call. CDR3 length equals 16 residues. Trimming removed 1 base from V and 7 bases from J, with 19 bases in between. The V gene's germline CDR1 is MDHEN and CDR2 SYDVKM. This CDR3 reads CASSLLRGSPVGGYTF. The CDR3 nucleotides are TGTGCCAGCAGTTTATTGAGAGGCTCCCCGGTGGGTGGCTACACCTTC.

The chain joins TRBV19 to TRBJ1-2; a possible D gene is TRBD1 (6 bases). Trimming cost V 7 bases and J 2 bases, with 8 bases left between them. The CDR3 extends over 12 amino acids. Germline lookup yields CDR1 LNHDA and CDR2 SQIVND (reference sequence). This chain's CDR3 is CASNQGNYGYTF. The CDR3 bases are TGTGCCAGTAATCAGGGGAACTATGGCTACACCTTC. Full variable domain (outside the CDR3, taken from reference TRBV19 and TRBJ1-2): DGGITQSPKYLFRKEGQNVTLSCEQNLNHDAMYWYRQDPGQGLRLIYYSQIVNDFQKGDIAEGYSVSREKKESFPLTVTSAQKNPTAFYLCASNQGNYGYTFGSGTRLTVV.